The T cell receptor (beta chain) described here comes from a study of OX40 agonist ivuxolimab in advanced cancers. Background on the study: Patients were treated with intravenous ivuxolimab, dosed at 0.01 to 10 mg/kg and infused every 2 weeks. General study results and limits: With doses of 0.1 to 3.0 mg/kg, CD4+ and CD8+ blood T cells had undergone clonal expansion by week 6.

Assay: immunoSEQ multiplex PCR; the TCRdb copy retains only in-frame clones and omits some. The sample carries tens of thousands of clones, around 87% recorded once. Baseline was the first blood sampling point, followed by cycle 4 day 1 and cycle 7 day 1. The germline gives CDR1 SGDLS, CDR2 YYNGEE. The J segment lost 4 bases and the V segment lost 3 bases, leaving 7 bases of the junction unmatched. The CDR3 extends over 15 amino acids. As to this clone: Its specificity is unknown.

The receptor was derived from an adult with an advanced solid tumor such as melanoma, head and neck, liver or kidney cancer. The chain links TRBV9 to TRBJ1-1; 9 bases align to TRBD1. The sequencing here drew on CD4+ or CD8+ T cells sorted from blood, taken in a trial of the OX40 agonist ivuxolimab. This CDR3 reads CASSGQGGVGTEAFF. Written as DNA, the CDR3 is TGTGCCAGCAGCGGACAGGGGGGAGTAGGCACTGAAGCTTTCTTT.